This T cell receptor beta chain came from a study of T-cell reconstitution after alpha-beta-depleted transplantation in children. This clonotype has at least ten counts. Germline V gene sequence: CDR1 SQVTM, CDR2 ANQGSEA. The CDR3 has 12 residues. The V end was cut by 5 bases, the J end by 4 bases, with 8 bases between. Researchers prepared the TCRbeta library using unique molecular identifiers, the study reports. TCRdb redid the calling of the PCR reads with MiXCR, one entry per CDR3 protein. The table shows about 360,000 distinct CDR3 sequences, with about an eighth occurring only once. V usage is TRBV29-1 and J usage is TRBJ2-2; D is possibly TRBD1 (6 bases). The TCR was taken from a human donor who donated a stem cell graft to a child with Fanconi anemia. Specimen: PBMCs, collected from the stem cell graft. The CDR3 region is CSVLQGTGELFF. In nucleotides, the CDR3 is TGCAGCGTTCTACAGGGCACCGGGGAGCTGTTTTTT.